The 30 T cell receptor beta chains below all came from one sample that was sequenced in a study of graft-versus-host responses after intestinal transplantation (dated by TCRdb to about 2021). The protocol used for the library was the immunoSEQ multiplex PCR assay. TCRdb's version of the immuneACCESS table is confined to in-frame rearrangements and falls short of the full clone set. An unresolved V gene accounts for under half of the shortfall where checked; the remainder is of unknown origin. Present in this sample are tens of thousands of clones, 85% to 95% of which were seen just once. Of the sample, about 0.56% falls within the top ten clones. For these receptors, no antigen is known. The time point label here, explained by the study, means: cells obtained before transplantation from donor or recipient. The sequenced sample was unstimulated CD8+ T cells sorted from spleen or lymph node cells, obtained before intestinal transplant. All receptors come from a human donor who received an intestinal transplant.

CDR3 DNA: TGCGCCAGCAGCTTGACTAGCGGGACAACGGAATTCTACGAGCAGTACTTC. As protein: CASSLTSGTTEFYEQYF. V usage is TRBV5-1 and J usage is TRBJ2-7, with TRBD2 matching over 10 bases. This CDR3 comprises 17 residues. CDR1 and CDR2 from the germline V gene are SGHRS and YFSETQ. J lost 3 bases, V lost 1 base, and 10 bases had no gene match.

This clone was counted between two and nine times. The chain recombines TRBV4-1 with TRBJ2-7; the D is unclear. The CDR3 is 12 amino acids. The germline V and J ends were trimmed by 1 base and 6 bases, with 7 bases remaining between them. Germline lookup yields CDR1 MGHRA and CDR2 YSYEKL. The CDR3 region has the DNA TGCGCCAGCAGCCAAGGAGGTCCCGAGCAGTACTTC. Translation gives CASSQGGPEQYF.

The J gene is TRBJ2-1, the V gene TRBV27, with D possibly called TRBD1 or TRBD2 (6 bases each). This CDR3 region has 15 residues. Germline V CDR1 and CDR2: MNHEY, SMNVEV (reference sequence). The V and J ends lost 4 bases and 4 bases respectively, with 14 bases between them. CDR3 nucleotide sequence: TGTGCCAGCAGTTCCCCCGGGGGCGAGTACAATGAGCAGTTCTTC. Translation: CASSSPGGEYNEQFF.

The rearrangement joins TRBV19 to TRBJ1-4, with D unresolved. Germline-derived CDR1 and CDR2 are LNHDA and SQIVND (reference sequence). With 3 bases removed from V and 4 bases from J, the gap between germline ends came to 9 bases. This CDR3 has 14 amino acids. The CDR3 spells CASSMGGVNEKLFF. The CDR3 nucleotides are TGTGCCAGTAGTATGGGCGGGGTTAATGAAAAACTGTTTTTT.

This clone occurred once. V and J are TRBV5-4 and TRBJ1-2; a possible D gene is TRBD1 (5 bases). The CDR3 totals 15 residues. The germline CDR1 and CDR2 sequences are SGHNT and YYREEE (reference sequence). Trimming stripped 7 bases from V and 4 bases from J, with 20 bases between. DNA for the CDR3: TGTGCCAGCCGTTTCCGGGGCGGCTCGGCCTATGGCTACACCTTC. Its protein product is CASRFRGGSAYGYTF.

The V gene is TRBV10-3, the J gene TRBJ2-1; weak D call: TRBD2 (5 bases). CDR3 length equals 17 residues. The ends were cut back, 3 bases at V and 2 bases at J, with 17 bases in the middle. Germline V gene data show CDR1 as ENHRY and CDR2 as SYGVKD. This CDR3 is CAISDSRGRPAYNEQFF. CDR3 sequence (DNA): TGTGCCATCAGTGATTCTCGAGGGAGACCAGCCTACAATGAGCAGTTCTTC.

This clone was recorded once. This sequence joins TRBV5-1 and TRBJ2-1, with 11 bases matching TRBD1. Germline CDR1 reads SGHRS; CDR2 reads YFSETQ. The trim removed 0 bases at V and 6 bases at J, leaving 8 bases unmatched. The CDR3 covers 17 residues. The CDR3 spells CASSLDPRDRGGNEQFF. CDR3 in DNA: TGCGCCAGCAGCTTGGACCCCCGGGACAGGGGGGGCAATGAGCAGTTCTTC.

This clone was observed once. This rearrangement joins TRBV7-9 to TRBJ1-1, with D unclear. Between the trimmed V and J ends, which lost 3 bases and 0 bases, there was a span of 8 bases. The germline CDR1 and CDR2 sequences are SEHNR and FQNEAQ (reference sequence). CDR3 size: 14 residues. This CDR3 is CASSFLSLNTEAFF. CDR3 nucleotide sequence: TGTGCCAGCAGCTTCCTCTCTTTGAACACTGAAGCTTTCTTT. Filled out from reference TRBV7-9 and TRBJ1-1, the complete variable domain reads DTGVSQNPRHKITKRGQNVTFRCDPISEHNRLYWYRQTLGQGPEFLTYFQNEAQLEKSRLLSDRFSAERPKGSFSTLEIQRTEQGDSAMYLCASSFLSLNTEAFFGQGTRLTVV.

V gene TRBV9 combines with J gene TRBJ1-1, with unresolved D. There are 13 residues in the CDR3. Germline V gene data show CDR1 as SGDLS and CDR2 as YYNGEE. V lost 2 bases to trimming and J lost 1 base, with 6 bases between them. The CDR3 is CASSVARNTEAFF. CDR3 DNA: TGTGCCAGCAGCGTGGCCAGGAACACTGAAGCTTTCTTT.

V usage is TRBV6-5 and J usage is TRBJ2-5; 8 positions agree with TRBD2. The CDR3 has 15 amino acids. The trim removed 4 bases at V and 5 bases at J, leaving 9 bases unmatched. CDR1 is MNHEY and CDR2 is SVGAGI in the germline V gene. CDR3 sequence (DNA): TGTGCCAGCAGTTCCTTCGGGGGGGCTTGGGAGACCCAGTACTTC. This translates into CASSSFGGAWETQYF.

The chain has TRBV7-9 and TRBJ2-5; D may be TRBD2 (6 bases). Germline loops: CDR1 SEHNR, CDR2 FQNEAQ (reference sequence). This CDR3 contains 13 residues. Trimming stripped 3 bases from V and 9 bases from J, with 14 bases between. The CDR3 protein is CASSFVGPGAQYF. CDR3 DNA: TGTGCCAGCAGCTTCGTGGGGCCGGGGGCCCAGTACTTC.

The V gene is TRBV7-7, the J gene TRBJ2-3; D gene unclear. V lost 5 bases and J 2 bases, leaving 11 bases between the germline ends. The CDR3 sequence is 14 residues long. Germline loops: CDR1 SSHAT, CDR2 FNYEAQ (reference sequence). The CDR3 loop is CASSPDTLTDTQYF. In DNA form, the CDR3 reads TGTGCCAGCAGCCCCGACACCCTCACAGATACGCAGTATTTT.

The genes are TRBV4-1 and TRBJ2-1; D is unclear. CDR1 is MGHRA, CDR2 YSYEKL, per germline. Trimming left V 8 bases short and J 4 bases short, with 18 bases between. The CDR3 spans 15 residues. The CDR3 reads CASRRKAFLYNEQFF. The CDR3 DNA sequence: TGCGCCAGCCGAAGGAAGGCCTTCTTGTACAATGAGCAGTTCTTC.

The CDR3 sequence: CASRLMNTEAFF. DNA for the CDR3: TGTGCCAGCAGGCTCATGAACACTGAAGCTTTCTTT. The rearrangement links TRBV7-9 to TRBJ1-1; D is unresolved. Germline values: CDR1 SEHNR, CDR2 FQNEAQ (reference sequence). Trimming took off 6 bases at V and 0 bases at J, with 5 bases between the two ends. The CDR3 totals 12 residues.

The V and J genes are TRBV6-5 and TRBJ2-3; 8 bases map to TRBD2. Germline lookup yields CDR1 MNHEY and CDR2 SVGAGI. V trimming: 0 bases; J trimming: 4 bases; junction bases outside the gene matches: 3. CDR3 length: 15 residues. The CDR3 sequence is CASSYSAGGSDTQYF. The CDR3 DNA follows: TGTGCCAGCAGTTACTCTGCGGGAGGATCAGATACGCAGTATTTT.

The gene calls are TRBV6-1 and TRBJ2-7; D not certain. The V gene lost 10 bases and the J gene lost 0 bases, with 13 bases spanning the gap. This CDR3 region has 13 residues. Germline V gene data show CDR1 as MNHNS and CDR2 as SASEGT. The CDR3 bases are TGTGCCATCAACTTCTCGAGCTCCTACGAGCAGTACTTC. Protein sequence: CAINFSSSYEQYF.

V usage is TRBV12-5 and J usage is TRBJ1-5; a possible D gene is TRBD1 (5 bases). The CDR3 consists of 15 residues. Germline-derived CDR1 and CDR2 are LGHNT and FRNRAP. V lost 5 bases and J 5 bases, leaving 16 bases between the germline ends. The CDR3: CASGPPGTGYQPQHF. CDR3 nucleotides: TGTGCTAGTGGTCCGCCCGGGACGGGATATCAGCCCCAGCATTTT.

This chain uses TRBV4-1 with TRBJ2-7, with 10 bases that match TRBD2. Germline V CDR1 and CDR2: MGHRA, YSYEKL. The CDR3 length is 16 residues. The V and J ends lost 3 bases and 1 base, in that order; junction bases with no gene match: 6. Here the CDR3 reads CASSHLEGLASYEQYF. CDR3 DNA sequence: TGCGCCAGCAGCCACCTCGAGGGACTAGCGTCCTACGAGCAGTACTTC.

The chain combines TRBV11-2 with TRBJ1-1, with D unresolved. The CDR3 is made up of 13 amino acids. Germline values: CDR1 SGHAT, CDR2 FQNNGV. The V end was cut by 5 bases, the J end by 6 bases, with 13 bases between. DNA for the CDR3: TGTGCCAGCAGCCCTCACCCACTATCTGAAGCTTTCTTT. Translating it yields CASSPHPLSEAFF.

The V call is TRBV7-9, the J call TRBJ2-1, with D tentatively TRBD1 or TRBD2 (5 bases each). The CDR3 is 11 amino acids. The V gene lost 5 bases and the J gene lost 14 bases, with 13 bases spanning the gap. Germline CDR1 and CDR2: SEHNR and FQNEAQ (reference sequence). CDR3 bases: TGTGCCAGCAGCCGTAGCGAGGGGAAGTTCTTC. It yields the protein CASSRSEGKFF.

The chain is built from TRBV5-1 and TRBJ2-1, with TRBD2 matching over 8 bases. This CDR3 is built from 14 residues. The germline V gene has CDR1 SGHRS and CDR2 YFSETQ. With V trimmed by 2 bases and J by 2 bases, 0 bases remained unmatched. CDR3 protein: CASSFSGTYNEQFF. CDR3 DNA: TGCGCCAGCAGCTTTAGCGGGACCTACAATGAGCAGTTCTTC.

This sequence joins TRBV2 and TRBJ1-2; D is possibly TRBD1 (6 bases). Germline V CDR1 and CDR2: SNHLY, FYNNEI. The V end lost 2 bases, the J end lost 4 bases, and 14 bases lay between the germline ends. The CDR3 consists of 15 residues. The DNA for the CDR3 is TGTGCCAGCAGTGAATACCTCCCGGACAGCTATGGCTACACCTTC. Translating it yields CASSEYLPDSYGYTF.

This chain connects TRBV6-1 to TRBJ1-1; TRBD1 is a possible D gene (6 bases). This CDR3 is 17 amino acids long. The V gene lost 3 bases and the J gene lost 0 bases, with 17 bases spanning the gap. Germline V gene data show CDR1 as MNHNS and CDR2 as SASEGT. The CDR3: CASSDTRRGPMNTEAFF. As DNA, the CDR3 is TGTGCCAGCAGTGATACGAGGCGGGGGCCGATGAACACTGAAGCTTTCTTT.

This chain uses TRBV5-1 with TRBJ2-7; D is unresolved. Trimming left V 2 bases short and J 4 bases short, with 10 bases between. CDR1 SGHRS and CDR2 YFSETQ come from the germline V gene. CDR3 length: 13 residues. The CDR3 protein is CASSFDPLYEQYF. Written as DNA, the CDR3 is TGCGCCAGCAGCTTCGACCCCTTATACGAGCAGTACTTC. Full variable domain (rest looked up from reference TRBV5-1 and TRBJ2-7): KAGVTQTPRYLIKTRGQQVTLSCSPISGHRSVSWYQQTPGQGLQFLFEYFSETQRNKGNFPGRFSGRQFSNSRSEMNVSTLELGDSALYLCASSFDPLYEQYFGPGTRLTVT.

This clone was counted once. At one boundary the junction diverges from the germline segment, which might be a read error. The rearrangement uses TRBV6-1 and TRBJ1-4; no firm D call. Germline V gene lookup returns CDR1 MNHNS and CDR2 SASEGT. The CDR3 is made up of 16 amino acids. CDR3 amino acids: CASSESPAYSDENLFF. The CDR3 DNA is TGTGCCAGCAGTGAATCCCCCGCCTACTCTGATGAAAATCTGTTTTTT.

The chain employs TRBV5-1 and TRBJ2-1; D may match TRBD1 or TRBD2 (5 bases each). Trimming pared 7 bases from V and 8 bases from J, leaving 13 bases between. Germline V gives CDR1 SGHRS, CDR2 YFSETQ. CDR3 length: 12 residues. The DNA for the CDR3 is TGCGCCAGCGGATTCCGGGACGATGAGCAGTTCTTC. Translated, it gives CASGFRDDEQFF.

This clone was seen only once. The chain uses TRBV5-5 and TRBJ1-1; D is ambiguous. The V and J ends lost 1 base and 4 bases respectively, with 8 bases between them. The CDR3 sequence is 13 residues long. Germline loops: CDR1 SGHKS, CDR2 YYEKEE (reference sequence). CDR3 residues: CASSLSGGTEAFF. The CDR3 DNA sequence: TGTGCCAGCAGCTTGTCTGGAGGCACTGAAGCTTTCTTT.

The chain is built from TRBV11-1 and TRBJ2-1; 12 bases are a match to TRBD2. V gave up 2 bases and J gave up 9 bases; unmatched junction bases: 8. There are 16 residues in the CDR3. The V gene's germline CDR1 is SGHAT and CDR2 FQDESV (reference sequence). CDR3 DNA: TGTGCCAGCAGCTTATTCGAGACTAGCGGGAGCGGTGAGCAGTTCTTC. It codes for CASSLFETSGSGEQFF.

The V gene is TRBV5-4, the J gene TRBJ1-4; 9 bases map to TRBD1. V was pared by 4 bases and J by 7 bases, with 8 bases of the junction left unmatched. CDR3 length: 15 amino acids. Germline V gene data show CDR1 as SGHNT and CDR2 as YYREEE (reference sequence). CDR3 amino acids: CASSPGQGGGEKLFF. The CDR3 DNA is TGTGCCAGCAGCCCGGGACAGGGCGGCGGTGAAAAACTGTTTTTT.

The rearrangement links TRBV9 to TRBJ2-3; a possible D gene is TRBD2 (6 bases). Germline V gene lookup returns CDR1 SGDLS and CDR2 YYNGEE. The CDR3 totals 14 residues. V gave up 4 bases and J gave up 0 bases, with 9 bases separating them. The CDR3 DNA is TGTGCCAGCAGCCTCGGGACTAGCACAGATACGCAGTATTTT. It codes for CASSLGTSTDTQYF.